This T cell receptor (beta chain) was found in a study of regulatory T cells in long-lasting Graves disease. Study-level information: Graves' patients, newly diagnosed, had taken antithyroid drugs under 3 months.

There are 15 residues in the CDR3. V was cut by 2 bases and J by 0 bases, with 7 bases left in between. The germline V gene encodes CDR1 LNHNV and CDR2 YYDKDF (reference sequence). This clonotype was detected ten times or more. Building the TCR beta libraries relied on iRepertoire HTBI primers, and CDR3 regions underwent Arm-PCR. As originally analysed: Taken together, the samples had 62 TRBV and roughly 15 TRBJ segments identified. One entry per CDR3 protein, called by TCRdb with MiXCR from the multiplex PCR reads. In this record, the V and J calls reflect TCRdb's handling and not the investigators' own analysis. Among a few hundred thousand distinct CDR3 sequences listed, about 14% were seen once. Noted time point: newly diagnosed GD, antithyroid drugs for less than 3 months. PBMC RNA served as the TCR library source. This sample also belongs to another study, concerning T cells in Graves' hyperthyroidism and ophthalmopathy.

This receptor was taken from a man aged 25 to 40 with Graves disease. The sample in question was peripheral blood mononuclear cells (PBMCs), obtained at new diagnosis, from a patient treated with antithyroid drugs. The chain is built from TRBV15 and TRBJ1-4; D not certain. The DNA of the CDR3 is TGTGCCACCAGCAGACCGGGAACAACTAATGAAAAACTGTTTTTT. Its protein product is CATSRPGTTNEKLFF.